This TCR beta chain was captured by sequencing in a study of T cells after yellow fever vaccination. Study summary: Fractions containing few cells were prepared with SMART-Seq v4 Ultra Low Input.

Study outcomes and limitations: The booster response re-showed most primary clones: 96% CD4, around 85% CD8. Abundant clonotypes from the bulk population could get into FACS-sorted repertoires as contaminants.

The CDR3 runs 14 residues. With 3 bases removed from V and 0 bases from J, the gap between germline ends came to 10 bases. Germline CDR1 and CDR2: DFQATT and SNEGSKA (reference sequence). This clonotype was seen repeatedly, ten times or more. What it recognizes is unknown. For TCR, cDNA came from 5'RACE template switching, which added a universal primer site and UMIs. One entry per CDR3 protein results from TCRdb running MiXCR on the 5' RACE reads. The table shows some 130,000 distinct CDR3 sequences, with 6.6% occurring only once. The chain employs TRBV20-1 and TRBJ2-3; D gene unclear. This TCR derives from a man aged 25-40 years who received the YFV17D yellow fever vaccine. Sequencing used CD4+ T cells sorted from PBMCs, obtained 10 days after the yellow fever booster vaccination. This CDR3 reads CSASLTSSTDTQYF. The CDR3 nucleotides are TGCAGTGCTAGTCTGACATCTAGCACAGATACGCAGTATTTT.